This TCR beta chain was sequenced for a study of cytomegalovirus exposure and HLA in healthy donors. CDR1 KGHSH and CDR2 LQKENI come from the germline V gene. Germline trimming cut 4 bases from V and 3 bases from J; bases unmatched to any gene: 2. The CDR3 is 14 amino acids. PCR involved 60 Vbeta and 13 Jbeta primers. Clones were sequenced by immunoSEQ multiplex PCR, and TCRdb holds only the in-frame ones, with some missing. The sample records over 55,000 clones, about 82% being singletons. The receptor's source is a woman aged 25 to 39 in good health and CMV-seronegative. Sequenced input: PBMCs. The chain recombines TRBV18 with TRBJ2-7; TRBD2 matches 11 bases. The CDR3 loop is CASSLGTSGYEQYF. The CDR3 DNA sequence: TGTGCCAGCTCACTCGGGACTAGCGGCTACGAGCAGTACTTC.